Presented here are 2 T cell receptor beta chains from one specimen sequenced in a study of cytomegalovirus exposure and HLA in healthy donors (dated by TCRdb to 2016 to 2017). The method behind the library was the immunoSEQ multiplex PCR assay. A mixture of 60 forward primers for TCR Vbeta segments and 13 reverse primers for TCR Jbeta segments was used in the multiplex PCR. In its TCRdb copy, this immuneACCESS table keeps in-frame sequences only and misses some clones. Where compared with another copy, unresolved V genes explain less than half of these, and the others have no known cause. This sample comprises over 100,000 clones, roughly 68% of them detected only once. The ten largest make up about 2% of the sample. The sequencing input was PBMCs. The receptors originated from a woman younger than 45 in good health and CMV-seronegative.

This clone was observed a few times. This chain joins TRBV6-1 and TRBJ2-6, with 7 positions matching TRBD1. This CDR3 has 15 residues. Germline CDR1 and CDR2: MNHNS and SASEGT. Germline trimming cut 2 bases from V and 2 bases from J; bases unmatched to any gene: 0. The CDR3, as DNA: TGTGCCAGCAGTGAACAGGGGGCTGGGGCCAACGTCCTGACTTTC. It specifies CASSEQGAGANVLTF.

V gene TRBV7-3 combines with J gene TRBJ2-1, with 9 bases that match TRBD2. Trimming removed 5 bases from V and 5 bases from J; junction bases left unmatched: 4. The CDR3 contains 14 residues. Germline lookup yields CDR1 SGHTA and CDR2 FQGTGA. The CDR3 here is CASSRSGRNNEQFF. The CDR3 DNA follows: TGTGCCAGCAGCCGTAGCGGGAGAAACAATGAGCAGTTCTTC.